These 22 T cell receptor beta chains came from one sample sequenced in a study of T cell changes during pregnancy in multiple sclerosis. Generated by immunoSEQ multiplex PCR, the TCRdb table keeps only in-frame clones and is missing some. The repertoire holds fewer than 80,000 clones, about 92% seen once, with approximately 2% in the top ten. This specimen consisted of peripheral blood, obtained in the third trimester of pregnancy. These receptors originate from a female donor in good health, enrolled as a control in a pregnancy study.

The rearrangement uses TRBV28 and TRBJ2-5; TRBD2 matches 7 bases. CDR3 length equals 14 residues. Germline V CDR1 and CDR2: MDHEN, SYDVKM. Trimming at V came to 6 bases and at J to 5 bases, leaving 9 bases not matched to a gene. CDR3 sequence: CASRWGGSKETQYF. The CDR3 nucleotides are TGTGCCAGCAGGTGGGGCGGGAGCAAGGAGACCCAGTACTTC.

V is TRBV28 and J is TRBJ2-7; 7 bases align to TRBD2. The CDR3 contains 15 residues. Germline CDR1 is MDHEN and CDR2 is SYDVKM. Trimming cost V 2 bases and J 0 bases; bases outside gene matches: 4. The CDR3 protein is CASSLGASGSYEQYF. In nucleotides, the CDR3 is TGTGCCAGCAGTTTAGGGGCTAGCGGCTCCTACGAGCAGTACTTC.

The CDR3 DNA follows: TGTGCCAGCAGCGTAGCGGGACTAGCGGGGGGTGAGCAGTTCTTC. It specifies CASSVAGLAGGEQFF. The rearrangement uses TRBV9 and TRBJ2-1; 15 positions match TRBD2. Germline V lookup: CDR1 SGDLS, CDR2 YYNGEE. The trim removed 0 bases at V and 9 bases at J, leaving 1 base unmatched. The CDR3 spans 15 residues.

This clone was seen only once. This rearrangement joins TRBV19 to TRBJ1-4; weak D call: TRBD1 (5 bases). The CDR3 covers 16 residues. V was clipped by 7 bases and J by 5 bases, with 20 bases between them. CDR1 is LNHDA and CDR2 is SQIVND in the germline V gene (reference sequence). CDR3 region: CASKRVAGRLNEKLFF. CDR3 nucleotide sequence: TGTGCCAGTAAGAGGGTCGCGGGGCGGCTAAATGAAAAACTGTTTTTT.

With regard to this clone: At the DNA level, this CDR3 is encoded by other sequences in the same sample as well. The rearrangement links TRBV18 to TRBJ2-5, with 8 bases lining up with TRBD1. CDR3 length equals 13 residues. J lost 3 bases, V lost 3 bases, and 0 bases had no gene match. The V gene's germline CDR1 is KGHSH and CDR2 LQKENI. The CDR3 sequence: CASSPDREETQYF. In nucleotides, the CDR3 is TGTGCCAGCTCACCGGACAGGGAAGAGACCCAGTACTTC.

CDR3 loop: CASSPLSLGGTDTQYF. Written as DNA, the CDR3 is TGTGCCAGCTCACCACTCTCTCTCGGGGGAACAGATACGCAGTATTTT. V and J are TRBV18 and TRBJ2-3; possible D gene TRBD2, 6 bases. Germline loops: CDR1 KGHSH, CDR2 LQKENI. Trimming pared 1 base from V and 3 bases from J, leaving 14 bases between. The CDR3 is 16 amino acids.

The V and J genes are TRBV10-3 and TRBJ1-5; tentative D call: TRBD1 (5 bases). There are 15 residues in the CDR3. The V and J ends lost 3 bases and 0 bases respectively, with 9 bases between them. CDR1 and CDR2 from the germline V gene are ENHRY and SYGVKD. The CDR3 DNA reads as TGTGCCATCAGTGATGGGGGGAATAGCAATCAGCCCCAGCATTTT. Protein product: CAISDGGNSNQPQHF.

The chain combines TRBV19 with TRBJ1-3; D unresolved. The CDR3 spans 20 residues. The germline V gene encodes CDR1 LNHDA and CDR2 SQIVND (reference sequence). Trimming removed 4 bases at V and 0 bases at J, with 25 bases between. The DNA of the CDR3 is TGTGCCAGTAGTACCTCATCACCCGAGGAACGTGGCCCCTCTGGAAACACCATATATTTT. Its translation: CASSTSSPEERGPSGNTIYF.

The chain employs TRBV6-4 and TRBJ2-2; no clear D gene. In germline, CDR1 is MRHNA, CDR2 SNTAGT. The CDR3 has 12 residues. Deletions cut 9 bases from V and 2 bases from J, with 7 bases between. The CDR3 sequence is CASGENTGELFF. The CDR3 coding sequence is TGTGCCAGTGGAGAAAACACCGGGGAGCTGTTTTTT.

The rearrangement links TRBV9 to TRBJ2-3, with D possibly being TRBD2 (6 bases). V lost 4 bases, J lost 2 bases, and 17 bases lay in between. Germline V lookup: CDR1 SGDLS, CDR2 YYNGEE. The CDR3 extends over 16 amino acids. CDR3 sequence (DNA): TGTGCCAGCAGCCCACGGAGGGCCATCGACACAGATACGCAGTATTTT. Amino acids: CASSPRRAIDTDTQYF. The complete variable domain, with remaining parts taken from reference TRBV9 and TRBJ2-3, reads DSGVTQTPKHLITATGQRVTLRCSPRSGDLSVYWYQQSLDQGLQFLIQYYNGEERAKGNILERFSAQQFPDLHSELNLSSLELGDSALYFCASSPRRAIDTDTQYFGPGTRLTVL.

The rearrangement links TRBV7-9 to TRBJ1-1; the match to TRBD1 covers 10 bases. This CDR3 spans 16 amino acids. V shed 0 bases, J shed 0 bases, and the junction held 1 base outside the gene matches. Germline CDR1 and CDR2: SEHNR and FQNEAQ (reference sequence). The CDR3 loop reads CASSLAGQGLNTEAFF. The CDR3 DNA is TGTGCCAGCAGCTTAGCGGGACAGGGGTTGAACACTGAAGCTTTCTTT.

The V gene is TRBV28, the J gene TRBJ2-1; 8 positions match TRBD2. Per the germline V gene, CDR1 is MDHEN and CDR2 is SYDVKM. The CDR3 spans 16 residues. Germline trimming cut 3 bases from V and 4 bases from J; bases unmatched to any gene: 8. CDR3 sequence reads: CASSLGLGLIYNEQFF. The CDR3 bases are TGTGCCAGCAGTTTGGGACTAGGATTGATATACAATGAGCAGTTCTTC. Filled out from reference TRBV28 and TRBJ2-1, the complete variable domain reads DVKVTQSSRYLVKRTGEKVFLECVQDMDHENMFWYRQDPGLGLRLIYFSYDVKMKEKGDIPEGYSVSREKKERFSLILESASTNQTSMYLCASSLGLGLIYNEQFFGPGTRLTVL.

This chain uses TRBV25-1 with TRBJ1-2; 12 bases line up with TRBD1. The CDR3 consists of 15 residues. Germline CDR1 and CDR2: MGHDK and SYGVNS. V lost 3 bases and J lost 7; bases outside the gene matches: 6. The CDR3 is CASSDPGQGAGGYTF. The CDR3 DNA reads TGTGCCAGCAGTGACCCGGGACAGGGGGCAGGTGGCTACACCTTC.

The rearrangement joins TRBV20-1 to TRBJ2-5; possibly TRBD1 for D (6 bases). Germline values: CDR1 DFQATT, CDR2 SNEGSKA (reference sequence). With 6 bases removed from V and 4 bases from J, the gap between germline ends came to 9 bases. The CDR3 covers 11 residues. CDR3 loop: CSAGTRETQYF. In nucleotides, the CDR3 is TGCAGTGCCGGGACACGAGAGACCCAGTACTTC.

V usage is TRBV21-1 and J usage is TRBJ2-7; the DNA was not used to check the table's D call, TRBD2. TRBV21-1 is shown as a pseudogene. This CDR3 contains 15 residues. In DNA form, the CDR3 reads TGTGCCAGCAGCGGACCGGGACTGGATAACTACGAGCAGTACTTC. This sequence encodes CASSGPGLDNYEQYF.

J is TRBJ2-3 and V is TRBV6-1; 7 nucleotides match TRBD2. This CDR3 is 15 amino acids long. V was pared by 2 bases and J by 4 bases, with 6 bases of the junction left unmatched. The germline V gene has CDR1 MNHNS and CDR2 SASEGT. CDR3 loop: CASSESGGGADTQYF. The CDR3 DNA follows: TGTGCCAGCAGTGAATCGGGGGGTGGGGCAGATACGCAGTATTTT.

The chain links TRBV7-3 to TRBJ2-5; TRBD2 agrees at 13 bases. CDR1 and CDR2 (germline): SGHTA, FQGTGA. The CDR3 runs to 17 residues. Trimming took 3 bases from V and 5 from J; bases not matched to a gene: 9. CDR3 residues: CASSFPGTSGNGETQYF. In nucleotides, the CDR3 is TGTGCCAGCAGCTTTCCCGGGACTAGCGGGAACGGGGAGACCCAGTACTTC.

The CDR3, as DNA: TGCAGCGTTCCTCTGGCTGGCCCGCACAGCCTTGGAGGTGGCTACACCTTC. This sequence encodes CSVPLAGPHSLGGGYTF. The genes are TRBV29-1 and TRBJ1-2; D call uncertain. Germline CDR1 is SQVTM and CDR2 is ANQGSEA. The CDR3 is 17 amino acids. Trimming cost V 5 bases and J 7 bases, with 29 bases left between them. The entire variable domain, with the rest obtained from reference TRBV29-1 and TRBJ1-2, is as follows: SAVISQKPSRDICQRGTSLTIQCQVDSQVTMMFWYRQQPGQSLTLIATANQGSEATYESGFVIDKFPISRPNLTFSTLTVSNMSPEDSSIYLCSVPLAGPHSLGGGYTFGSGTRLTVV.

The V and J genes are TRBV5-6 and TRBJ2-5; 8 nucleotides line up with TRBD2. Trimming cost V 7 bases and J 5 bases; bases outside gene matches: 13. Germline V CDR1 and CDR2: SGHDT, YYEEEE. The CDR3 sequence is 15 residues long. CDR3 nucleotide sequence: TGTGCCAGCTGCCCCCTAACGGGGGGGCGGGAGACCCAGTACTTC. Encoded protein: CASCPLTGGRETQYF.

The J gene is TRBJ2-1, the V gene TRBV6-6; perhaps TRBD2 as D (6 bases). The V end lost 8 bases, the J end lost 3 bases, and 8 bases lay between the germline ends. The CDR3 sequence is 12 residues long. Germline values: CDR1 MNHNY, CDR2 SVGAGI (reference sequence). The CDR3 sequence: CASGGIYNEQFF. The DNA of the CDR3 is TGTGCCAGCGGGGGGATCTACAATGAGCAGTTCTTC.

This CDR3 is CASSPASGRAAEQYF. CDR3 DNA sequence: TGTGCCAGCAGCCCCGCTAGCGGGAGGGCCGCCGAGCAGTACTTC. V and J are TRBV7-2 and TRBJ2-7; TRBD2 aligns across 12 bases. From germline, CDR1 is SGHTA and CDR2 FQGNSA. J lost 6 bases, V lost 5 bases, and 8 bases had no gene match. CDR3 length equals 15 residues.

This chain connects TRBV5-6 to TRBJ1-6; D perhaps matches TRBD1 (5 bases). The CDR3 is 18 amino acids. Germline loops: CDR1 SGHDT, CDR2 YYEEEE. V was trimmed by 6 bases and J by 0 bases, leaving 19 bases between them. The CDR3 sequence: CASTSVQGGSSYNSPLHF. CDR3 DNA: TGTGCCAGCACGTCTGTGCAGGGTGGCAGCTCCTATAATTCACCCCTCCACTTT.